This T cell receptor (beta chain) is from a study of response to subunit inactivated influenza vaccine. TCRdb fed the RT-PCR reads into MiXCR, producing one record per CDR3 protein. The sample consists of about 540,000 distinct CDR3 sequences, under 25% of them appearing once. The CDR3 sequence is 15 residues long. In germline, CDR1 is LGHDT, CDR2 YNNKEL (reference sequence). Trimming left V 4 bases short and J 4 bases short, with 16 bases between. This sample was shared with a second study, whose subject was T cells expressing NK-cell markers. That work states: TCR beta cDNA was generated via 5'RACE template switching incorporating UMIs.

The origin of this receptor is a man aged 45-60 years who received an inactivated influenza vaccine. Material: CD4+ T cells sorted from PBMCs, obtained approximately 12 days after vaccination. The V call is TRBV3-1, the J call TRBJ1-1, with D hard to call. The CDR3 loop is CASSPMGRGSTEAFF. CDR3 nucleotides: TGTGCCAGCAGCCCAATGGGCCGAGGGAGCACTGAAGCTTTCTTT.